This T cell receptor (beta chain) was documented in a study of regulatory T cells in long-lasting Graves disease. Study results and caveats: Favoring TRBV28, TRBJ1-2 and TRBJ2-5 was a feature seen in persistent disease. Analysis covered peripheral blood alone, not thyroid tissue.

In the case of this clonotype: No antigen is known for it.

Sequencing libraries for TCR beta were prepared with iRepertoire HTBI primers and Arm-PCR of CDR3 regions. In the original analysis: Analysis of the samples identified around 60 TRBV and roughly 15 TRBJ segments. TCRdb used MiXCR to reprocess the multiplex PCR reads, holding one entry per CDR3 protein. TCRdb's processing, not the study's, gives the V and J calls here. In the table there are roughly 470,000 distinct CDR3 sequences, about a fifth of which are singletons. This CDR3 spans 14 amino acids. The V and J ends lost 0 bases and 0 bases respectively, with 6 bases between them. The germline V gene has CDR1 GTSNPN and CDR2 SVGIG (reference sequence). Time point of the sample: persistent/refractory GD, antithyroid drugs over 5 years with positive TRAb. Following extraction of RNA from PBMCs, that RNA was used to make the TCR library. Investigators report Graves' disease was diagnosed under American Thyroid Association guidelines.

Sequenced here: peripheral blood mononuclear cells (PBMCs), sampled when the disease was refractory, from a patient treated with antithyroid drugs. The rearrangement joins TRBV30 to TRBJ2-4; tentatively, D is TRBD1 (6 bases). This clonotype was obtained from a female donor with Graves disease. The CDR3 here is CAWSVGGAKNIQYF. In DNA, the CDR3 is TGTGCCTGGAGTGTAGGGGGAGCCAAAAACATTCAGTACTTC.